One and the same sample provided the 22 T cell receptor beta chains below, sequenced in a study of T cell clonotyping in hematopoietic cell transplantation. TCRdb keeps only in-frame clones here, not all; method: immunoSEQ multiplex PCR. The table shows about 69,000 clones, with approximately 94% occurring only once. Material: peripheral blood mononuclear cells. These receptors originate from a man aged 50-60 years in good health. Some clones in this sample may be carry-over from other donors' samples.

The chain couples TRBV29-1 to TRBJ2-7; TRBD1 agrees at 7 bases. The junction had 5 bases not matched to a gene; V was cut back by 0 bases and J by 0 bases. This CDR3 region has 15 residues. Germline V gene data show CDR1 as SQVTM and CDR2 as ANQGSEA. The CDR3 DNA reads TGCAGCGTTGAAGATCCAGACAGGGCCTCCTACGAGCAGTACTTC. Protein: CSVEDPDRASYEQYF.

This clone was detected only once. The chain recombines TRBV7-2 with TRBJ1-5, with D hard to call. V shed 2 bases and J shed 3 bases, with 2 bases lying between them. CDR3 length: 12 amino acids. Per germline, CDR1 SGHTA and CDR2 FQGNSA. The CDR3 coding sequence is TGTGCCAGCAGCTTAAACAATCAGCCCCAGCATTTT. Its translation: CASSLNNQPQHF.

This sequence joins TRBV7-2 and TRBJ2-2; D is uncertain. The CDR3 sequence is 15 residues long. Deletions cut 1 base from V and 7 bases from J, with 13 bases between. Germline V CDR1 and CDR2: SGHTA, FQGNSA. CDR3 sequence: CASSLVTGGIGELFF. The DNA for the CDR3 is TGTGCCAGCAGCTTAGTTACCGGTGGGATCGGGGAGCTGTTTTTT.

The genes are TRBV9 and TRBJ1-1; D not resolved. This CDR3 spans 14 amino acids. Germline CDR1 reads SGDLS; CDR2 reads YYNGEE. Trimming took 0 bases from V and 2 from J, leaving 8 bases between them. The DNA of the CDR3 is TGTGCCAGCAGCGTAGTCTCCAGCAACACTGAAGCTTTCTTT. Its translation: CASSVVSSNTEAFF. The full variable domain, completed using reference TRBV9 and TRBJ1-1, is DSGVTQTPKHLITATGQRVTLRCSPRSGDLSVYWYQQSLDQGLQFLIQYYNGEERAKGNILERFSAQQFPDLHSELNLSSLELGDSALYFCASSVVSSNTEAFFGQGTRLTVV.

The chain uses TRBV6-5 and TRBJ1-5, with unresolved D. With 0 bases removed from V and 3 bases from J, the gap between germline ends came to 9 bases. The length of the CDR3 is 15 residues. From germline, CDR1 is MNHEY and CDR2 SVGAGI. CDR3 sequence reads: CASSYSNGLNQPQHF. CDR3 DNA sequence: TGTGCCAGCAGTTACTCTAACGGACTCAATCAGCCCCAGCATTTT.

V is TRBV5-4 and J is TRBJ2-5, with 9 nucleotides matching TRBD2. V lost 3 bases and J lost 1; bases outside the gene matches: 10. Germline values: CDR1 SGHNT, CDR2 YYREEE (reference sequence). There are 17 residues in the CDR3. The CDR3 sequence: CASSSPFTSGSQETQYF. CDR3 bases: TGTGCCAGCAGCTCCCCATTTACTAGCGGGTCCCAAGAGACCCAGTACTTC.

This chain links TRBV21-1 with TRBJ1-4. TRBV21-1 is marked as a pseudogene. The CDR3 spans 16 residues. CDR3 coding DNA: TGTGCCAGCAGCAAACAAAGTGGGGGAAAGGGAGAAAAACTGTTTTTT. This encodes CASSKQSGGKGEKLFF.

The rearrangement uses TRBV2 and TRBJ2-2; 9 bases agree with TRBD2. V gave up 9 bases and J gave up 3 bases; unmatched junction bases: 5. Germline lookup yields CDR1 SNHLY and CDR2 FYNNEI. The CDR3 has 14 amino acids. CDR3 DNA sequence: TGTGCCAGTGCCCAGCGGGGGGACACCGGGGAGCTGTTTTTT. Protein sequence: CASAQRGDTGELFF. The entire variable domain, with the rest obtained from reference TRBV2 and TRBJ2-2, is as follows: EPEVTQTPSHQVTQMGQEVILRCVPISNHLYFYWYRQILGQKVEFLVSFYNNEISEKSEIFDDQFSVERPDGSNFTLKIRSTKLEDSAMYFCASAQRGDTGELFFGEGSRLTVL.

The V gene is TRBV15, the J gene TRBJ1-5, with 9 bases aligning to TRBD1. Germline-derived CDR1 and CDR2 are LNHNV and YYDKDF (reference sequence). The V and J ends lost 8 bases and 1 base, in that order; junction bases with no gene match: 9. The CDR3 consists of 16 residues. CDR3 nucleotides: TGTGCCACCCGCCAGCAGACAGGGGGGAGCAATCAGCCCCAGCATTTT. Amino acids: CATRQQTGGSNQPQHF.

The chain carries TRBV6-5 and TRBJ1-6, with TRBD1 matching over 9 bases. V shed 6 bases, J shed 10 bases, and the junction held 4 bases outside the gene matches. The CDR3 has 13 residues. Per the germline V gene, CDR1 is MNHEY and CDR2 is SVGAGI. CDR3 coding DNA: TGTGCCAGCAGACGGACAGGGGACTCACCCCTCCACTTT. This translates into CASRRTGDSPLHF.

V gene TRBV5-1 combines with J gene TRBJ2-7; TRBD2 might be the D (6 bases). V was shortened by 6 bases and J by 2 bases, with 9 bases between the two germline ends. This CDR3 has 12 residues. Germline V gene sequence: CDR1 SGHRS, CDR2 YFSETQ. The CDR3 DNA is TGCGCCAGCAAGGGCGGGGCCTACGAGCAGTACTTC. This encodes CASKGGAYEQYF.

The chain has TRBV4-2 and TRBJ2-6; weak D call: TRBD1 (5 bases). Germline CDR1 reads LGHNA; CDR2 reads YNFKEQ. This CDR3 contains 17 residues. The V and J ends lost 1 base and 1 base respectively, with 11 bases between them. In DNA, the CDR3 is TGTGCCAGCAGCCAAGCGCGACAGTCATCTGGGGCCAACGTCCTGACTTTC. Translation: CASSQARQSSGANVLTF.

The chain carries TRBV14 and TRBJ2-5, with unresolved D. Germline CDR1 SGHDN, CDR2 FVKESK. The ends were cut back, 2 bases at V and 1 base at J, with 5 bases in the middle. The CDR3 covers 13 residues. This CDR3 reads CASSQNAQETQYF. CDR3 coding DNA: TGTGCCAGCAGCCAAAACGCCCAAGAGACCCAGTACTTC.

This clone was seen more than once but under ten times. The genes are TRBV19 and TRBJ2-5; no definite D call. The V gene's germline CDR1 is LNHDA and CDR2 SQIVND (reference sequence). This CDR3 spans 13 amino acids. V was shortened by 3 bases and J by 1 base, with 6 bases between the two germline ends. CDR3 sequence (DNA): TGTGCCAGTAGTATGGTAGTCCAAGAGACCCAGTACTTC. Its translation is CASSMVVQETQYF.

The V call is TRBV28, the J call TRBJ2-7; D not resolved. V lost 5 bases and J 5 bases, leaving 10 bases between the germline ends. Germline V lookup: CDR1 MDHEN, CDR2 SYDVKM. The CDR3 is 12 residues long. CDR3 amino acids: CASSPRVHEQYF. In nucleotides, the CDR3 is TGTGCCAGCAGTCCCCGGGTCCACGAGCAGTACTTC.

The CDR3 here is CASSQDLSGRLNSGANVLTF. CDR3 coding DNA: TGCGCCAGCAGCCAAGACCTCAGTGGCAGACTGAACTCTGGGGCCAACGTCCTGACTTTC. V is TRBV4-1 and J is TRBJ2-6; D is uncertain. CDR1 is MGHRA and CDR2 is YSYEKL in the germline V gene. The CDR3 has 20 residues. Trimming cost V 0 bases and J 0 bases, with 18 bases left between them.

Worth noting for this clone: At the DNA level, this CDR3 is encoded by other sequences in the same sample as well. CDR3 DNA sequence: TGTGCCACCGACTCGACAGGGGGTTTAGGAAACACCATATATTTT. This sequence encodes CATDSTGGLGNTIYF. V is TRBV7-9 and J is TRBJ1-3; 9 bases align to TRBD1. The CDR3 runs to 15 residues. Germline assignment: CDR1 SEHNR and CDR2 FQNEAQ (reference sequence). The ends lost 10 bases at V and 4 bases at J; junction bases unmatched: 11.

This clone ranks as medium-sized (0.01 to 0.1%). The J gene is TRBJ1-6, the V gene TRBV9; D uncertain. The CDR3 totals 15 residues. Germline CDR1 and CDR2: SGDLS and YYNGEE. With 0 bases removed from V and 13 bases from J, the gap between germline ends came to 17 bases. In nucleotides, the CDR3 is TGTGCCAGCAGCGTAGGGGTGACCGGTCGTGAGCCCCTCCACTTT. Translation gives CASSVGVTGREPLHF.

Here the CDR3 DNA reads TGTGCCACCCTCGCAGACAGGGGGCCCTACAATGAGCAGTTCTTC. It encodes CATLADRGPYNEQFF. This chain links TRBV27 with TRBJ2-1, with TRBD1 matching 10 bases. Unmatched junction bases numbered 8, after V lost 10 bases and J lost 2 bases. The CDR3 runs to 15 residues. Germline CDR1 reads MNHEY; CDR2 reads SMNVEV (reference sequence).

The chain uses TRBV2 and TRBJ1-4; 7 nucleotides agree with TRBD1. The CDR3 covers 17 residues. The germline gives CDR1 SNHLY, CDR2 FYNNEI. V gave up 5 bases and J gave up 2 bases; unmatched junction bases: 11. The CDR3, as DNA: TGTGCCAGCAGTAAATCGCCCATACAGGGGACTAATGAAAAACTGTTTTTT. Encoded protein: CASSKSPIQGTNEKLFF.

The chain couples TRBV6-1 to TRBJ1-5; TRBD1 agrees at 9 bases. Germline trimming cut 7 bases from V and 0 bases from J; bases unmatched to any gene: 4. Germline CDR1 MNHNS, CDR2 SASEGT. The CDR3 runs to 15 residues. The DNA of the CDR3 is TGTGCCAGCACCTGGGACAGGGCTAGCAATCAGCCCCAGCATTTT. Its protein is CASTWDRASNQPQHF.

The chain couples TRBV7-3 to TRBJ2-3; 13 bases map to TRBD2. Unmatched junction bases numbered 11, after V lost 5 bases and J lost 6 bases. Germline loops: CDR1 SGHTA, CDR2 FQGTGA. This CDR3 is built from 17 residues. CDR3 sequence: CASSRRTSGGKGDTQYF. The CDR3 DNA sequence: TGTGCCAGCAGCAGGAGGACTAGCGGGGGCAAGGGGGATACGCAGTATTTT.